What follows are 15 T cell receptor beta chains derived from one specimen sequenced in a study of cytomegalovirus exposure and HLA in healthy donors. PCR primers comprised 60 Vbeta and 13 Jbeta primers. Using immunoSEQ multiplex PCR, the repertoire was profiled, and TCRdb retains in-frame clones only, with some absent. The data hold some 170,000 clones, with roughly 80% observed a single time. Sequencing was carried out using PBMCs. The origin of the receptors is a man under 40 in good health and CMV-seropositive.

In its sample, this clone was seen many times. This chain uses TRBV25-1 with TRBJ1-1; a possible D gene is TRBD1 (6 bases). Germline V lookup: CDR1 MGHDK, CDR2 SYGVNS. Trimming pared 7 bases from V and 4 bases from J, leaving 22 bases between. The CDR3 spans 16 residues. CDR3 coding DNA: TGTGCCAGCAACACAGTGAGGGGAGGGGGGACCACTGAAGCTTTCTTT. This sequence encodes CASNTVRGGGTTEAFF. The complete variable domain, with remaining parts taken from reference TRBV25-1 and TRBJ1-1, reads EADIYQTPRYLVIGTGKKITLECSQTMGHDKMYWYQQDPGMELHLIHYSYGVNSTEKGDLSSESTVSRIRTEHFPLTLESARPSHTSQYLCASNTVRGGGTTEAFFGQGTRLTVV.

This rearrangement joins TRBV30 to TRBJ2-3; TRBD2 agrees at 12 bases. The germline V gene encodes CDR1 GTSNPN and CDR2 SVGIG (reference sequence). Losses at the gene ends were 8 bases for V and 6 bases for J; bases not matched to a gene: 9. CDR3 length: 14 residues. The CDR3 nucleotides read TGTGCCAGCACCGGGACTAGCGGGCCCGATACGCAGTATTTT. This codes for CASTGTSGPDTQYF.

CDR3 amino acids: CAVQGASGNQPQHF. The CDR3 nucleotides read TGTGCCGTCCAGGGGGCTTCGGGCAATCAGCCCCAGCATTTT. The chain links TRBV6-1 to TRBJ1-5, with 8 positions matching TRBD1. Germline loops: CDR1 MNHNS, CDR2 SASEGT. Trimming removed 11 bases from V and 2 bases from J; junction bases left unmatched: 8. The CDR3 covers 14 residues.

For the CDR3, the DNA is TGCGCCAAAAACCAACCCAGGGACAGGGAGGTCGGGGAGCTGTTTTTT. This codes for CAKNQPRDREVGELFF. The rearrangement links TRBV5-1 to TRBJ2-2; TRBD1 matches 9 bases. There are 16 residues in the CDR3. Germline V gene data show CDR1 as SGHRS and CDR2 as YFSETQ. With 9 bases clipped from V and 7 bases from J, the junction kept 16 bases outside the gene matches.

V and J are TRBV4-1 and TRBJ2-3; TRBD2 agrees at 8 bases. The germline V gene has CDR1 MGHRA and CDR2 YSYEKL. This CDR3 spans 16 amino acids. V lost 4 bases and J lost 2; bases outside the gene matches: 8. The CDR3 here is CASSPRVAGNTDTQYF. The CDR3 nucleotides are TGCGCCAGCAGCCCCCGGGTAGCGGGGAACACAGATACGCAGTATTTT.

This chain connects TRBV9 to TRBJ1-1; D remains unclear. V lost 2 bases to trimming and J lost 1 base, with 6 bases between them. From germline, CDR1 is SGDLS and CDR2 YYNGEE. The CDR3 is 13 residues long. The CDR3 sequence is CASSVSGNTEAFF. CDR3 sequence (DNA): TGTGCCAGCAGCGTTTCGGGGAACACTGAAGCTTTCTTT.

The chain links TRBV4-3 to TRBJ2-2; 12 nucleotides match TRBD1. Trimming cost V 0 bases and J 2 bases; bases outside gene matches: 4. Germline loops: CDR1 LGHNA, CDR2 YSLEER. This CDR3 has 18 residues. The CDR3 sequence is CASSQDTGQGANTGELFF. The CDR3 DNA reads TGCGCCAGCAGCCAAGATACGGGACAGGGGGCAAACACCGGGGAGCTGTTTTTT.

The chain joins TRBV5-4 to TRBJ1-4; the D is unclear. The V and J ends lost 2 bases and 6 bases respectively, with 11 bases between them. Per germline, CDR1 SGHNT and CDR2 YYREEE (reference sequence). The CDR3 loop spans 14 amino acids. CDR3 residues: CASSLSLSDEKLFF. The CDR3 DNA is TGTGCCAGCAGCTTATCGCTTTCGGATGAAAAACTGTTTTTT. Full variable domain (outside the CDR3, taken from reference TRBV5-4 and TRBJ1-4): ETGVTQSPTHLIKTRGQQVTLRCSSQSGHNTVSWYQQALGQGPQFIFQYYREEENGRGNFPPRFSGLQFPNYSSELNVNALELDDSALYLCASSLSLSDEKLFFGSGTQLSVL.

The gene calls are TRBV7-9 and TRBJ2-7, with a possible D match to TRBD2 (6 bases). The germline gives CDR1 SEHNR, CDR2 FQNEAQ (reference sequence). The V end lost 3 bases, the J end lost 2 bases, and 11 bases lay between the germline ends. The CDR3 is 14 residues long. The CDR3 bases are TGTGCCAGCAGCTTCGGCGGGGAGACCTACGAGCAGTACTTC. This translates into CASSFGGETYEQYF.

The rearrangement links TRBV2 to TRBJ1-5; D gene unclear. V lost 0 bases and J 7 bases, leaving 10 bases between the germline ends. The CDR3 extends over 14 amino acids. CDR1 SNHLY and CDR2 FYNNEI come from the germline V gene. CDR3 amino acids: CASSEANREQPQHF. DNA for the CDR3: TGTGCCAGCAGTGAAGCGAACAGAGAGCAGCCCCAGCATTTT.

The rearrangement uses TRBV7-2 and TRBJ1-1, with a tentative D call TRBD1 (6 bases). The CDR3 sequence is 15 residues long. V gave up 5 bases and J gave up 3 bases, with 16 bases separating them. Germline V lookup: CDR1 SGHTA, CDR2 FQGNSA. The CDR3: CASSRAGGKDTEAFF. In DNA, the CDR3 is TGTGCCAGCAGCCGAGCGGGGGGCAAGGACACTGAAGCTTTCTTT.

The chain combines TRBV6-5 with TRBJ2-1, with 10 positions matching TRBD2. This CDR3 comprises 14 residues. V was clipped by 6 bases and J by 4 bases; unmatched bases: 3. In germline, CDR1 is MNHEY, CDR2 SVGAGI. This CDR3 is CASRQRGGYNEQFF. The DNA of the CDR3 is TGTGCCAGCAGGCAGCGGGGGGGGTACAATGAGCAGTTCTTC.

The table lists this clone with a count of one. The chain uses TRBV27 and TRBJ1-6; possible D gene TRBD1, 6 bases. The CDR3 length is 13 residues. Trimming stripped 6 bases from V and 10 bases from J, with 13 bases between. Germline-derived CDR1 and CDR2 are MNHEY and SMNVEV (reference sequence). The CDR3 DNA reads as TGTGCCAGCAGCACACAGGGCGGCTCACCCCTCCACTTT. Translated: CASSTQGGSPLHF.

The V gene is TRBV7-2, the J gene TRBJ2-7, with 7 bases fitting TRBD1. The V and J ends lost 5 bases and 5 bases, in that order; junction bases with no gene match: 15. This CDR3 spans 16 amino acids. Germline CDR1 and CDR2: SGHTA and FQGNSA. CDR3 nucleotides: TGTGCCAGCAGCCCCCCCGGGACAGTCTTGGGTCACGAGCAGTACTTC. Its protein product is CASSPPGTVLGHEQYF.

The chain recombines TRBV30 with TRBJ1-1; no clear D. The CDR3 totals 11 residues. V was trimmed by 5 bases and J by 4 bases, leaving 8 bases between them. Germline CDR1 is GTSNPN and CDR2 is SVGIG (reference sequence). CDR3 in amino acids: CAWEDGTEAFF. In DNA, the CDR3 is TGTGCCTGGGAGGATGGCACTGAAGCTTTCTTT.